This T cell receptor (beta chain) was recorded in a study of early T cells in non-severe SARS-CoV-2 infection. V was shortened by 7 bases and J by 4 bases, with 11 bases between the two germline ends. The CDR3 totals 13 residues. CDR1 is MDHEN and CDR2 is SYDVKM in the germline V gene. This clonotype was counted at least ten times. TCRdb used MiXCR to reprocess the 5' RACE reads, holding one entry per CDR3 protein. This table has tens of thousands of distinct CDR3 sequences, around 6% appearing once. The V call is TRBV28, the J call TRBJ1-5; the D is unclear. This receptor was identified in an adult who was a healthcare worker with PCR-confirmed SARS-CoV-2 infection or an uninfected control (not recorded which). The sample was whole blood. CDR3 sequence (DNA): TGTGCCAGCACGATTGGCCCGAATCAGCCCCAGCATTTT. It translates to CASTIGPNQPQHF.